This TCR beta chain was identified in a study of blood T cell repertoires in COVID-19. The germline CDR1 and CDR2 sequences are SGHAT and FQNNGV. The CDR3 is 14 amino acids. V dropped 4 bases and J dropped 5 bases, with 11 bases sitting between them. Repertoires were generated with immunoSEQ multiplex PCR, while TCRdb's copy carries only in-frame clones and drops some. The sample includes 130,000 to 150,000 clones, over 70% seen only once; the top ten take just under 2%. Source material: peripheral blood. This TCR was sampled from a woman aged 55-75 years with acute or convalescent COVID-19. J is TRBJ2-2 and V is TRBV11-2; D may be TRBD1 (5 bases). The CDR3 DNA follows: TGTGCCAGCAGCTCAGCAAGGGGTACCGGGGAGCTGTTTTTT. Translation gives CASSSARGTGELFF. The full variable domain, rest sourced from reference TRBV11-2 and TRBJ2-2, is EAGVAQSPRYKIIEKRQSVAFWCNPISGHATLYWYQQILGQGPKLLIQFQNNGVVDDSQLPKDRFSAERLKGVDSTLKIQPAKLEDSAVYLCASSSARGTGELFFGEGSRLTVL.